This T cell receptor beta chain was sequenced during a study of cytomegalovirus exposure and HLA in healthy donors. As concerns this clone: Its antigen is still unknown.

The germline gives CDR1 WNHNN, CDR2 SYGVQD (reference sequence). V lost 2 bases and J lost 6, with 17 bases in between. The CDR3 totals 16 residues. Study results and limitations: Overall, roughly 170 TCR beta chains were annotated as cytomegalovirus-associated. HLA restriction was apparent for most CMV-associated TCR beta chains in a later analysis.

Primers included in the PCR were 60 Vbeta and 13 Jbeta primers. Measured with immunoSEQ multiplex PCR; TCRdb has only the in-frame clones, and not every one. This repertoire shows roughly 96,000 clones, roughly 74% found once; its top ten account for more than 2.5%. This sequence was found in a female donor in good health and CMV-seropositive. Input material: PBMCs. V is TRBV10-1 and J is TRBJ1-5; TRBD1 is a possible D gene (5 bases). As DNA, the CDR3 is TGCGCCAGCAGTGAGAGACCCCCCCGGGGGGTTCAGCCCCAGCATTTT. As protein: CASSERPPRGVQPQHF.